These T cell receptor beta chains were read from a single sample in a study of cytomegalovirus exposure and HLA in healthy donors. Sequenced by immunoSEQ multiplex PCR; TCRdb stores in-frame clones only, minus some. The table includes a few hundred thousand clones, about 92% detected once. The specimen sequenced was PBMCs. Receptors were obtained from a woman in her 30s in good health and CMV-seronegative. The CDR3 runs from the conserved cysteine through the conserved F or W. D genes are given only for firm matches. Clone sizes are given selectively: once, few, many, or a class where the clone is expanded.

CDR3: CASTSSYEQYF
DNA: TGTGCCAGTACGAGCTCCTACGAGCAGTACTTC
V: TRBV2
J: TRBJ2-7
D: NA
size: NA

CDR3: CASSYGITGELFF
DNA: TGTGCCAGCAGTTACGGTATCACCGGGGAGCTGTTTTTT
V: TRBV6-5
J: TRBJ2-2
D: NA
size: few

CDR3: CASSQGLAGVLPYEQYF
DNA: TGTGCCAGCAGTCAAGGACTAGCGGGAGTGTTACCCTACGAGCAGTACTTC
V: TRBV27
J: TRBJ2-7
D: TRBD2
size: NA

CDR3: CASSSAGLPGFYEQYF
DNA: TGTGCCAGCAGCTCAGCAGGACTACCGGGGTTCTACGAGCAGTACTTC
V: TRBV7-9
J: TRBJ2-7
D: NA
size: NA

CDR3: CASSPLAGGEQYF
DNA: TGTGCCAGCAGCCCTTTAGCGGGTGGCGAGCAGTACTTC
V: TRBV9
J: TRBJ2-7
D: TRBD2
size: NA

CDR3: CASSLREHYEQYF
DNA: TGTGCCAGCAGTTTACGGGAACACTACGAGCAGTACTTC
V: TRBV6-5
J: TRBJ2-7
D: NA
size: NA

CDR3: CASTRLADSYEQYF
DNA: TGTGCCAGCACCCGACTAGCGGACTCCTACGAGCAGTACTTC
V: TRBV6-1
J: TRBJ2-7
D: TRBD2
size: NA

CDR3: CASIASGSSYEQYF
DNA: TGTGCCAGCATCGCCAGCGGGAGTAGCTACGAGCAGTACTTC
V: TRBV28
J: TRBJ2-7
D: TRBD2
size: NA

CDR3: CASSLAVSETQYF
DNA: TGTGCCAGCAGTTTAGCGGTATCAGAGACCCAGTACTTC
V: TRBV27
J: TRBJ2-5
D: NA
size: NA

CDR3: CASSVRDRVHEQYF
DNA: TGTGCCAGCAGCGTCCGGGACAGGGTCCACGAGCAGTACTTC
V: TRBV14
J: TRBJ2-7
D: TRBD1
size: NA

CDR3: CSGGPSSYEQYF
DNA: TGCAGCGGAGGACCGAGCTCCTACGAGCAGTACTTC
V: TRBV29-1
J: TRBJ2-7
D: NA
size: NA

CDR3: CSVDGPVVGTDTQYF
DNA: TGCAGCGTTGACGGACCGGTTGTAGGCACAGATACGCAGTATTTT
V: TRBV29-1
J: TRBJ2-3
D: NA
size: NA

CDR3: CASSYGQVDEQYF
DNA: TGTGCCAGCAGTTACGGACAGGTAGACGAGCAGTACTTC
V: TRBV6-6
J: TRBJ2-7
D: TRBD1
size: NA

CDR3: CASKGTGGYEQYF
DNA: TGTGCCAGTAAAGGGACAGGGGGCTACGAGCAGTACTTC
V: TRBV19
J: TRBJ2-7
D: TRBD1
size: NA

CDR3: CASSNSGNQREQYF
DNA: TGTGCCAGCAGCAACTCCGGGAACCAAAGGGAGCAGTACTTC
V: TRBV7-9
J: TRBJ2-7
D: NA
size: few

CDR3: CASYWTGTTLYGYTF
DNA: TGCGCCAGCTATTGGACAGGGACGACCCTCTATGGCTACACCTTC
V: TRBV5-1
J: TRBJ1-2
D: TRBD1
size: NA

CDR3: CASSLGSGGPSYEQYF
DNA: TGTGCCAGCAGCTTAGGTTCAGGGGGCCCTTCCTACGAGCAGTACTTC
V: TRBV7-2
J: TRBJ2-7
D: TRBD1
size: NA

CDR3: CASSQTSSYNEQFF
DNA: TGCGCCAGCAGCCAGACTAGCTCCTACAATGAGCAGTTCTTC
V: TRBV4-3
J: TRBJ2-1
D: NA
size: NA

CDR3: CASSQGPFTDTQYF
DNA: TGCGCCAGCAGCCAAGGCCCCTTCACAGATACGCAGTATTTT
V: TRBV4-1
J: TRBJ2-3
D: NA
size: NA

CDR3: CASRRWASTGTSATNEQFF
DNA: TGTGCCAGCAGGAGGTGGGCATCCACCGGGACTAGCGCAACCAATGAGCAGTTCTTC
V: TRBV2
J: TRBJ2-1
D: TRBD2
size: NA

CDR3: CASSLAVGASEQYF
DNA: TGCGCCAGCAGCTTGGCAGTAGGGGCATCCGAGCAGTACTTC
V: TRBV5-1
J: TRBJ2-7
D: NA
size: NA

CDR3: CASSLVGLTSGIYNEQFF
DNA: TGTGCCAGCAGCTTAGTAGGCCTAACTAGCGGTATATACAATGAGCAGTTCTTC
V: TRBV7-2
J: TRBJ2-1
D: TRBD2
size: NA

CDR3: CASSLPLRRGDTGELFF
DNA: TGTGCCAGCAGCTTACCCCTGCGCAGGGGAGACACCGGGGAGCTGTTTTTT
V: TRBV13
J: TRBJ2-2
D: NA
size: NA

CDR3: CASSLGNEQYF
DNA: TGTGCCAGCAGCTTGGGCAACGAGCAGTACTTC
V: TRBV5-4
J: TRBJ2-7
D: NA
size: few

CDR3: CAAGTGTYEQYF
DNA: TGTGCCGCCGGGACAGGGACCTACGAGCAGTACTTC
V: TRBV10-3
J: TRBJ2-7
D: TRBD1
size: NA

CDR3: CASSLTGRQITEAFF
DNA: TGTGCCAGCAGCTTAACTGGTCGCCAGATCACTGAAGCTTTCTTT
V: TRBV7-3
J: TRBJ1-1
D: NA
size: NA

CDR3: CASSLGQGYEQYF
DNA: TGTGCCAGCAGCTTGGGACAGGGCTACGAGCAGTACTTC
V: TRBV2
J: TRBJ2-7
D: TRBD1
size: NA

CDR3: CASSLSAQGITGELFF
DNA: TGTGCCAGCAGCTTGTCCGCACAGGGGATCACCGGGGAGCTGTTTTTT
V: TRBV5-6
J: TRBJ2-2
D: TRBD1
size: NA

CDR3: CASSTGAANTGELFF
DNA: TGCGCCAGCAGCACGGGAGCAGCCAACACCGGGGAGCTGTTTTTT
V: TRBV5-1
J: TRBJ2-2
D: NA
size: NA

CDR3: CASSKVSGEETQYF
DNA: TGTGCCAGTAGTAAAGTGTCAGGAGAAGAGACCCAGTACTTC
V: TRBV19
J: TRBJ2-5
D: NA
size: NA

CDR3: CASSLTGYSLSSYEQYF
DNA: TGCGCCAGCAGCCTGACAGGCTACTCCCTTAGCTCCTACGAGCAGTACTTC
V: TRBV4-1
J: TRBJ2-7
D: NA
size: NA

CDR3: CASSFGGFHQPQHF
DNA: TGTGCCAGCAGTTTCGGAGGGTTCCATCAGCCCCAGCATTTT
V: TRBV27
J: TRBJ1-5
D: NA
size: once

CDR3: CASSMDGFYGYTF
DNA: TGCGCCAGCAGCATGGACGGATTCTATGGCTACACCTTC
V: TRBV5-1
J: TRBJ1-2
D: NA
size: NA

CDR3: CASSPWGGELFF
DNA: TGTGCCAGCAGCCCTTGGGGGGGGGAGCTGTTTTTT
V: TRBV9
J: TRBJ2-2
D: NA
size: NA

CDR3: CASRNKGRLAGGLKAKNIQYF
DNA: TGTGCCAGCAGGAACAAGGGTCGACTAGCGGGAGGGTTGAAAGCCAAAAACATTCAGTACTTC
V: TRBV27
J: TRBJ2-4
D: TRBD2
size: NA

CDR3: CASSLRTPNYGYTF
DNA: TGCGCCAGCAGCTTACGGACACCTAACTATGGCTACACCTTC
V: TRBV5-1
J: TRBJ1-2
D: NA
size: NA

CDR3: CASSASSSGSPIYEQYF
DNA: TGTGCCAGCAGCGCAAGCTCTAGCGGGAGTCCCATTTACGAGCAGTACTTC
V: TRBV9
J: TRBJ2-7
D: TRBD2
size: NA

CDR3: CASSLIGWGENTEAFF
DNA: TGTGCCAGCAGTTTAATCGGTTGGGGGGAGAACACTGAAGCTTTCTTT
V: TRBV27
J: TRBJ1-1
D: NA
size: NA

CDR3: CASSQDRGGYEQYF
DNA: TGTGCCAGCAGTCAGGACAGGGGCGGGTACGAGCAGTACTTC
V: TRBV6-5
J: TRBJ2-7
D: TRBD1
size: NA

CDR3: CASSGQGGGELFF
DNA: TGTGCCAGCAGTGGACAGGGAGGCGGGGAGCTGTTTTTT
V: TRBV2
J: TRBJ2-2
D: NA
size: NA

CDR3: CASSGVSPTDTQYF
DNA: TGTGCCAGCAGCGGTGTCAGCCCCACAGATACGCAGTATTTT
V: TRBV9
J: TRBJ2-3
D: NA
size: NA

CDR3: CASSEKGAMADTQYF
DNA: TGTGCCAGCAGTGAAAAGGGGGCGATGGCAGATACGCAGTATTTT
V: TRBV6-1
J: TRBJ2-3
D: TRBD1
size: NA